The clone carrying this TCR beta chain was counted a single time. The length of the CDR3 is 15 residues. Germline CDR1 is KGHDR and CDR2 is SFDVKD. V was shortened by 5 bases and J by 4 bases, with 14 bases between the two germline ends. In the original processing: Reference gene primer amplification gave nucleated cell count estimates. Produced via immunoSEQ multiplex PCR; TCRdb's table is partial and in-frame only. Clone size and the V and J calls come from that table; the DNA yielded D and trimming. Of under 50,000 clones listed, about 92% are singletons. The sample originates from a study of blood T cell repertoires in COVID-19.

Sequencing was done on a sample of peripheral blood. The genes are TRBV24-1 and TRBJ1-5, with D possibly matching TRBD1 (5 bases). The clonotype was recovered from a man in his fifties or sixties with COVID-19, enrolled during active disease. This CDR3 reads CATSADTDLNQPQHF. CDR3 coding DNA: TGTGCCACCAGTGCGGACACGGACCTAAATCAGCCCCAGCATTTT.